One sample yielded the 2 T cell receptor beta chains listed below, sequenced in a study of cytomegalovirus exposure and HLA in healthy donors. The PCR made use of 60 Vbeta and 13 Jbeta primers. TCRdb's copy holds only in-frame clones and misses some; the assay was immunoSEQ multiplex PCR. The sample shows about 140,000 clones, around 76% of them seen only once. Sequenced input: PBMCs. The receptors stem from a male donor in good health and CMV-seronegative.

This clone was seen only once. This chain joins TRBV6-1 and TRBJ1-6; a weak D match, TRBD1 (5 bases). Trimming took off 4 bases at V and 0 bases at J, with 16 bases between the two ends. The CDR3 contains 18 residues. Germline values: CDR1 MNHNS, CDR2 SASEGT. Here the CDR3 reads CASSVFGGESSYNSPLHF. For the CDR3, the DNA is TGTGCCAGCAGTGTTTTTGGGGGGGAGAGCTCCTATAATTCACCCCTCCACTTT.

The rearrangement joins TRBV5-1 to TRBJ2-1, with D tentatively TRBD2 (5 bases). The V gene's germline CDR1 is SGHRS and CDR2 YFSETQ. Between the trimmed V and J ends, which lost 4 bases and 2 bases, there was a span of 16 bases. The length of the CDR3 is 16 residues. CDR3 region: CASSPKAVQTYNEQFF. The DNA of the CDR3 is TGCGCCAGCAGCCCCAAAGCGGTTCAGACCTACAATGAGCAGTTCTTC. Full variable domain (outside the CDR3, taken from reference TRBV5-1 and TRBJ2-1): KAGVTQTPRYLIKTRGQQVTLSCSPISGHRSVSWYQQTPGQGLQFLFEYFSETQRNKGNFPGRFSGRQFSNSRSEMNVSTLELGDSALYLCASSPKAVQTYNEQFFGPGTRLTVL.